A selection of T cell receptor beta chains follows, all from one sample in a study of T cell responses to AZD1222 COVID-19 vaccine. The assay was immunoSEQ multiplex PCR, and TCRdb's table has in-frame clones only and misses some. There are about 110,000 clones in the sample; approximately 89% occur only once, and 4.4% lies in the top ten. Sequencing used peripheral blood, obtained 28 days after the second AZD1222 dose. These receptor sequences come from an adult who received the AZD1222 COVID-19 vaccine. CDR3s include the opening cysteine and the closing phenylalanine or tryptophan. A D gene is named only where the DNA matches it firmly. Clone size is shown for a subset of rows, as once, few, many or a class of expanded clone.

J gene: TRBJ1-1; clone size: .; D gene: TRBD1; V gene: TRBV10-3; CDR3 protein: CAISEKWTGNTEAFF; CDR3 DNA: TGTGCCATCAGTGAGAAGTGGACAGGTAACACTGAAGCTTTCTTT
J gene: TRBJ2-7; clone size: .; D gene: .; V gene: TRBV27; CDR3 protein: CASTSTKHGSRDEQYF; CDR3 DNA: TGTGCCAGCACGTCCACCAAACACGGATCGAGAGACGAGCAGTACTTC
J gene: TRBJ1-1; clone size: .; D gene: .; V gene: TRBV6-5; CDR3 protein: CASRGNTEAFF; CDR3 DNA: TGTGCCAGCAGAGGGAACACTGAAGCTTTCTTT
J gene: TRBJ2-1; clone size: .; D gene: .; V gene: TRBV9; CDR3 protein: CASSVGQGQFF; CDR3 DNA: TGTGCCAGCAGCGTAGGACAAGGGCAGTTCTTC
J gene: TRBJ1-2; clone size: .; D gene: .; V gene: TRBV5-1; CDR3 protein: CASSLRTSSGYTF; CDR3 DNA: TGCGCCAGCAGTTTGCGGACATCGAGTGGCTACACCTTC
J gene: TRBJ2-7; clone size: .; D gene: .; V gene: TRBV5-5; CDR3 protein: CASSFHTRAEQYF; CDR3 DNA: TGTGCCAGCAGCTTTCATACTAGAGCCGAGCAGTACTTC
J gene: TRBJ2-7; clone size: .; D gene: TRBD1; V gene: TRBV18; CDR3 protein: CASSPGTGEIYEQYF; CDR3 DNA: TGTGCCAGCTCACCCGGGACAGGGGAGATCTACGAGCAGTACTTC
J gene: TRBJ2-6; clone size: .; D gene: TRBD2; V gene: TRBV9; CDR3 protein: CASSPRGSGEIHSGANVLTF; CDR3 DNA: TGTGCCAGCAGCCCACGAGGTAGCGGGGAAATCCACTCTGGGGCCAACGTCCTGACTTTC
J gene: TRBJ1-1; clone size: .; D gene: .; V gene: TRBV7-9; CDR3 protein: CASSPGRDAEAFF; CDR3 DNA: TGTGCCAGCAGCCCTGGGAGAGACGCTGAAGCTTTCTTT
J gene: TRBJ1-6; clone size: once; D gene: TRBD1; V gene: TRBV5-4; CDR3 protein: CASSAGTDLNSPLHF; CDR3 DNA: TGTGCCAGCAGCGCTGGGACAGACCTTAATTCACCCCTCCACTTT
J gene: TRBJ2-5; clone size: .; D gene: TRBD1; V gene: TRBV4-2; CDR3 protein: CASSLQGEFEQETQYF; CDR3 DNA: TGTGCCAGCAGCCTCCAGGGGGAATTTGAACAAGAGACCCAGTACTTC
J gene: TRBJ2-1; clone size: few; D gene: .; V gene: TRBV24-1; CDR3 protein: CATSDLNEQFF; CDR3 DNA: TGTGCCACCAGTGACCTGAATGAGCAGTTCTTC
J gene: TRBJ2-5; clone size: .; D gene: .; V gene: TRBV5-1; CDR3 protein: CASSSGTRETQYF; CDR3 DNA: TGCGCCAGCAGCTCCGGGACCAGAGAGACCCAGTACTTC
J gene: TRBJ2-1; clone size: .; D gene: TRBD1; V gene: TRBV7-3; CDR3 protein: CASSLVGQGLEQFF; CDR3 DNA: TGTGCCAGCAGCTTAGTAGGACAGGGGTTAGAGCAGTTCTTC
J gene: TRBJ1-1; clone size: .; D gene: .; V gene: TRBV9; CDR3 protein: CASSVDSGVNTEAFF; CDR3 DNA: TGTGCCAGCAGCGTAGACTCAGGGGTGAACACTGAAGCTTTCTTT
J gene: TRBJ2-3; clone size: .; D gene: TRBD1; V gene: TRBV6-2/TRBV6-3; CDR3 protein: CASSSSGTGMGTDTQYF; CDR3 DNA: TGTGCCAGCAGTTCATCCGGGACAGGGATGGGCACAGATACGCAGTATTTT
J gene: TRBJ2-7; clone size: .; D gene: .; V gene: TRBV5-1; CDR3 protein: CASSPGRSSSYEQYF; CDR3 DNA: TGCGCCAGCAGCCCGGGACGCTCGAGCTCCTACGAGCAGTACTTC
J gene: TRBJ1-2; clone size: .; D gene: .; V gene: TRBV2; CDR3 protein: CASRIGGVGYGYTF; CDR3 DNA: TGTGCCAGCAGGATCGGGGGCGTAGGCTATGGCTACACCTTC
J gene: TRBJ2-7; clone size: .; D gene: TRBD1; V gene: TRBV7-2; CDR3 protein: CASSMTGNSYEQYF; CDR3 DNA: TGTGCCAGCAGCATGACAGGGAACTCCTACGAGCAGTACTTC
J gene: TRBJ2-3; clone size: .; D gene: TRBD2; V gene: TRBV11-3; CDR3 protein: CASSLGTSGAASTDTQYF; CDR3 DNA: TGTGCCAGCAGCTTAGGGACTAGCGGGGCCGCTAGCACAGATACGCAGTATTTT
J gene: TRBJ2-2; clone size: .; D gene: TRBD2; V gene: TRBV4-3; CDR3 protein: CASSQDPTSGSVTGELFF; CDR3 DNA: TGCGCCAGCAGCCAAGACCCGACTAGCGGGAGCGTCACCGGGGAGCTGTTTTTT
J gene: TRBJ2-1; clone size: .; D gene: TRBD2; V gene: TRBV27; CDR3 protein: CASSRLAELNEQFF; CDR3 DNA: TGTGCCAGCAGTAGGCTAGCGGAACTCAATGAGCAGTTCTTC
J gene: TRBJ2-7; clone size: .; D gene: .; V gene: TRBV6-5; CDR3 protein: CASSPWGDDYEQYF; CDR3 DNA: TGTGCCAGCAGTCCATGGGGCGACGACTACGAGCAGTACTTC
J gene: TRBJ2-3; clone size: .; D gene: .; V gene: TRBV9; CDR3 protein: CASSPGGGGSTDTQYF; CDR3 DNA: TGTGCCAGCAGCCCCGGGGGAGGGGGGAGCACAGATACGCAGTATTTT
J gene: TRBJ2-1; clone size: .; D gene: TRBD2; V gene: TRBV24-1; CDR3 protein: CATSDPTSGDLNEQFF; CDR3 DNA: TGTGCCACCAGTGACCCCACTAGCGGGGACCTCAATGAGCAGTTCTTC
J gene: TRBJ1-5; clone size: few; D gene: .; V gene: TRBV18; CDR3 protein: CASSPIGLNNQPQHF; CDR3 DNA: TGTGCCAGCTCACCAATAGGTCTTAACAATCAGCCCCAGCATTTT
J gene: TRBJ1-1; clone size: .; D gene: .; V gene: TRBV7-8; CDR3 protein: CASSLRPQGGEAFF; CDR3 DNA: TGTGCCAGCAGCTTAAGGCCTCAAGGCGGCGAAGCTTTCTTT
J gene: TRBJ2-2; clone size: .; D gene: TRBD2; V gene: TRBV5-4; CDR3 protein: CASQSLTSGGAGELFF; CDR3 DNA: TGTGCCAGCCAATCACTAACTAGCGGGGGGGCCGGGGAGCTGTTTTTT
J gene: TRBJ2-7; clone size: .; D gene: .; V gene: TRBV7-5; CDR3 protein: CARSLNWCWRGVYEQYF; CDR3 DNA: TGTGCCAGAAGCTTAAATTGGTGTTGGCGGGGGGTTTACGAGCAGTACTTC
J gene: TRBJ1-1; clone size: .; D gene: .; V gene: TRBV19; CDR3 protein: CASTQRSALNTEAFF; CDR3 DNA: TGTGCCAGTACTCAAAGGTCTGCTCTAAACACTGAAGCTTTCTTT
J gene: TRBJ1-2; clone size: .; D gene: TRBD1; V gene: TRBV18; CDR3 protein: CASSPLDRVRGLYGYTF; CDR3 DNA: TGTGCCAGCTCACCCCTCGACAGGGTGAGGGGACTCTATGGCTACACCTTC
J gene: TRBJ1-5; clone size: .; D gene: .; V gene: TRBV30; CDR3 protein: CAWSRGDSNQPQHF; CDR3 DNA: TGTGCCTGGAGTCGGGGGGATAGCAATCAGCCCCAGCATTTT
J gene: TRBJ2-7; clone size: .; D gene: TRBD1; V gene: TRBV10-3; CDR3 protein: CAISRTGEGGGYEQYF; CDR3 DNA: TGTGCCATCAGTCGGACAGGGGAGGGGGGTGGCTACGAGCAGTACTTC
J gene: TRBJ1-1; clone size: .; D gene: .; V gene: TRBV28; CDR3 protein: CASSLKKEAFF; CDR3 DNA: TGTGCCAGCAGCCTAAAGAAAGAAGCTTTCTTT
J gene: TRBJ1-2; clone size: .; D gene: .; V gene: TRBV28; CDR3 protein: CASSLFGNYGYTF; CDR3 DNA: TGTGCCAGCAGTCTCTTCGGGAACTATGGCTACACCTTC
J gene: TRBJ1-2; clone size: .; D gene: TRBD1; V gene: TRBV30; CDR3 protein: CAWKGPRGYYGYTF; CDR3 DNA: TGTGCCTGGAAGGGCCCCAGGGGGTATTATGGCTACACCTTC
J gene: TRBJ1-2; clone size: .; D gene: .; V gene: TRBV19; CDR3 protein: CASSDRIEGYTF; CDR3 DNA: TGTGCCAGTAGTGACAGGATCGAGGGCTACACCTTC
J gene: TRBJ1-5; clone size: .; D gene: TRBD1; V gene: TRBV2; CDR3 protein: CASSRTGSNQPQHF; CDR3 DNA: TGTGCCAGCAGTCGGACAGGTAGCAATCAGCCCCAGCATTTT
J gene: TRBJ2-7; clone size: .; D gene: .; V gene: TRBV28; CDR3 protein: CASSTQGEGPGDEQYF; CDR3 DNA: TGTGCCAGCAGTACCCAGGGCGAGGGGCCTGGGGACGAGCAGTACTTC
J gene: TRBJ2-7; clone size: .; D gene: TRBD2; V gene: TRBV28; CDR3 protein: CASSLSPTSGPYEQYF; CDR3 DNA: TGTGCCAGCAGCCTTTCCCCGACTAGCGGTCCCTACGAGCAGTACTTC
J gene: TRBJ1-2; clone size: .; D gene: TRBD1; V gene: TRBV27; CDR3 protein: CASSPGQGVGYGYTF; CDR3 DNA: TGTGCCAGCAGTCCAGGACAGGGAGTTGGCTATGGCTACACCTTC
J gene: TRBJ2-1; clone size: .; D gene: .; V gene: TRBV27; CDR3 protein: CASRLGIDEQFF; CDR3 DNA: TGTGCCAGCAGACTTGGGATCGATGAGCAGTTCTTC
J gene: TRBJ1-2; clone size: .; D gene: .; V gene: TRBV20-1; CDR3 protein: CSASPDPGDYGYTF; CDR3 DNA: TGCAGTGCTAGTCCAGACCCAGGTGACTATGGCTACACCTTC
J gene: TRBJ2-3; clone size: .; D gene: .; V gene: TRBV30; CDR3 protein: CALSGPSTDTQYF; CDR3 DNA: TGTGCCTTGTCAGGGCCTAGCACAGATACGCAGTATTTT
J gene: TRBJ2-2; clone size: .; D gene: .; V gene: TRBV6-5; CDR3 protein: CASRVAGTELFF; CDR3 DNA: TGTGCCAGCAGGGTCGCCGGTACCGAGCTGTTTTTT
J gene: TRBJ2-7; clone size: few; D gene: .; V gene: TRBV28; CDR3 protein: CASSLVGYEQYF; CDR3 DNA: TGTGCCAGCAGTTTAGTGGGATACGAGCAGTACTTC
J gene: TRBJ2-1; clone size: .; D gene: TRBD2; V gene: TRBV11-2; CDR3 protein: CASSSGTSGNEQFF; CDR3 DNA: TGTGCCAGCAGCTCGGGGACTAGCGGCAATGAGCAGTTCTTC
J gene: TRBJ2-1; clone size: .; D gene: .; V gene: TRBV19; CDR3 protein: CASSIDRGDEQFF; CDR3 DNA: TGTGCCAGTAGTATAGACAGGGGTGATGAGCAGTTCTTC
J gene: TRBJ2-7; clone size: few; D gene: .; V gene: TRBV6-5; CDR3 protein: CASSLGNLGSYEQYF; CDR3 DNA: TGTGCCAGCAGTCTGGGGAACCTGGGGTCCTACGAGCAGTACTTC